This T cell receptor beta chain was sequenced during a study of cytomegalovirus exposure and HLA in healthy donors. Study as a whole: T cells numbering about 180 million yielded around 120 million unique TCR beta sequences in an earlier analysis.

The PCR used 60 Vbeta and 13 Jbeta primers. TCRdb's table, derived via immunoSEQ multiplex PCR, lists solely in-frame clones and lacks some. The sample includes 150,000 to 200,000 clones, 75% to 85% of them seen just once. With regard to this clone: Its antigen is unidentified.

The study, taken as a whole, reports: The classifier reportedly diagnosed cytomegalovirus status with high specificity and sensitivity. Most sequenced TCRs were rare (though some public TCRs occurred in many donors). In a later analysis, CMV-associated beta chains were mostly HLA-associated, it appeared.

V lost 1 base and J lost 5; bases outside the gene matches: 8. Per the germline V gene, CDR1 is GTSNPN and CDR2 is SVGIG (reference sequence). The CDR3 has 15 amino acids. The chain recombines TRBV30 with TRBJ2-7; 10 bases fit TRBD1. The specimen sequenced was PBMCs. The receptor was derived from a man aged 18-30 years in good health and CMV-seronegative. CDR3 DNA sequence: TGTGCCTGGAGTGGAGGGACAGGGGTACAAGACGAGCAGTACTTC. Amino acid sequence: CAWSGGTGVQDEQYF.